The clone carrying this T cell receptor beta chain was found many times. Unique molecular identifiers were incorporated into the prepared TCRbeta library. From the PCR reads, TCRdb called clonotypes with MiXCR, one entry per CDR3 protein. The table includes over 550,000 distinct CDR3 sequences, roughly a tenth detected once. Germline V gene lookup returns CDR1 SGHRS and CDR2 YFSETQ. Between the trimmed V and J ends, which lost 3 bases and 5 bases, there was a span of 7 bases. The CDR3 totals 12 residues. The record originates from a study of T-cell reconstitution after alpha-beta-depleted transplantation in children.

The rearrangement joins TRBV5-1 to TRBJ2-3; D is perhaps TRBD2 (6 bases). The sequencing here drew on PBMCs from the stem cell graft donor, taken from the stem cell graft. The source of this sequence is a human donor who donated a stem cell graft to a child with acute myeloid leukemia. The CDR3 here is CASSWREDTQYF. CDR3 sequence (DNA): TGCGCCAGCAGCTGGAGGGAAGATACGCAGTATTTT.